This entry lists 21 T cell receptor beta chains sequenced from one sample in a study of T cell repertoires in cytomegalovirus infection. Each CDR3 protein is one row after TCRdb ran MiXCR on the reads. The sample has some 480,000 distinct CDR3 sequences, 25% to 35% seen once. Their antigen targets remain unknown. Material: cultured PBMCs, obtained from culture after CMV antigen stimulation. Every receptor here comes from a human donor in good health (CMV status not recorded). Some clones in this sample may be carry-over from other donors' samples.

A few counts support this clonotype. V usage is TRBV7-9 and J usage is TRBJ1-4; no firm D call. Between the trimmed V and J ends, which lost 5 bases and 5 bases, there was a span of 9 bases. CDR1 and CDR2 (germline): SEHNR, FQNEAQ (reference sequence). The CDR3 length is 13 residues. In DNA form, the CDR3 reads TGTGCCAGCAGCCCACCGGAGAATGAAAAACTGTTTTTT. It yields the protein CASSPPENEKLFF.

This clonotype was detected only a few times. The CDR3 region is CASSLGGGSISYEQYF. The CDR3 coding sequence is TGTGCCAGCAGCTTAGGCGGCGGGAGTATCTCCTACGAGCAGTACTTC. The chain links TRBV11-2 to TRBJ2-7; 7 positions agree with TRBD2. The CDR3 contains 16 residues. The germline gives CDR1 SGHAT, CDR2 FQNNGV. Trimming removed 1 base from V and 0 bases from J; junction bases left unmatched: 6.

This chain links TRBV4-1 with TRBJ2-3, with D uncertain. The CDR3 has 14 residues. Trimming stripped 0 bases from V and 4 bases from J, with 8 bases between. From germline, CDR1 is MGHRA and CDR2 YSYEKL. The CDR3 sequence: CASSQDIGADTQYF. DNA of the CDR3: TGCGCCAGCAGCCAAGATATAGGAGCAGATACGCAGTATTTT.

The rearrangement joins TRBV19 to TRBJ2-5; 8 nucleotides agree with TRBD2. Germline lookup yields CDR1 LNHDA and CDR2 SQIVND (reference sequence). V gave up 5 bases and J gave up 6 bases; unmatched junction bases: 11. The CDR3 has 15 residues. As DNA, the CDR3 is TGTGCCAGTAGTGATACGGCGGGGGGCGCGAAGACCCAGTACTTC. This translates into CASSDTAGGAKTQYF.

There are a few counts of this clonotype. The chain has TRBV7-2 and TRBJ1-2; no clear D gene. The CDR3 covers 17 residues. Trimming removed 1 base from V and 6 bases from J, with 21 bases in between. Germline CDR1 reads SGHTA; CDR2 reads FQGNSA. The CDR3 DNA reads TGTGCCAGCAGCTTAGTCCTTGGGTCCCTCCACGGGGATGGCTACACCTTC. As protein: CASSLVLGSLHGDGYTF.

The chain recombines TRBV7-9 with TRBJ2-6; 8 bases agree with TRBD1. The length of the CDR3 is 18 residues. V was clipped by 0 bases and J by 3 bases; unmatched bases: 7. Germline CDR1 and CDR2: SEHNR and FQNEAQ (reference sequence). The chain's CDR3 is CASSLARQGAGGANVLTF. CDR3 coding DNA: TGTGCCAGCAGCTTAGCGAGGCAGGGGGCTGGTGGGGCCAACGTCCTGACTTTC. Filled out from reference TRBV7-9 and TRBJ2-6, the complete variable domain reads DTGVSQNPRHKITKRGQNVTFRCDPISEHNRLYWYRQTLGQGPEFLTYFQNEAQLEKSRLLSDRFSAERPKGSFSTLEIQRTEQGDSAMYLCASSLARQGAGGANVLTFGAGSRLTVL.

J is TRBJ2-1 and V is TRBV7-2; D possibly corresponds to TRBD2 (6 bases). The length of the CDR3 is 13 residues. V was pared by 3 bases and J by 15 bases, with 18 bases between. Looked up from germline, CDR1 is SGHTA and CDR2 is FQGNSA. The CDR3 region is CASSFVSTGARFF. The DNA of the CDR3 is TGTGCCAGCAGCTTTGTCTCTACGGGAGCACGGTTCTTC.

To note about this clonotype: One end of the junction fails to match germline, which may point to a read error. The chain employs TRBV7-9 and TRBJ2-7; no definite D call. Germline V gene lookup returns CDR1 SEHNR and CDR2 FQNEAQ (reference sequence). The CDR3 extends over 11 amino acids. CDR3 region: CSSSLVSEQYF. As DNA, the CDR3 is TGTTCCAGCAGCTTAGTTAGCGAGCAGTACTTC. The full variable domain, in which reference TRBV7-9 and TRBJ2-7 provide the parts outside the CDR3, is DTGVSQNPRHKITKRGQNVTFRCDPISEHNRLYWYRQTLGQGPEFLTYFQNEAQLEKSRLLSDRFSAERPKGSFSTLEIQRTEQGDSAMYLCSSSLVSEQYFGPGTRLTVT.

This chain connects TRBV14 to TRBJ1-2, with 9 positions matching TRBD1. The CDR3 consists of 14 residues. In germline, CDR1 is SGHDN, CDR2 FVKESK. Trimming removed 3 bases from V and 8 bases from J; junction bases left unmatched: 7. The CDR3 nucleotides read TGTGCCAGCAGCCACCCGGGACAGGGACCCGGCTACACCTTC. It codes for CASSHPGQGPGYTF.

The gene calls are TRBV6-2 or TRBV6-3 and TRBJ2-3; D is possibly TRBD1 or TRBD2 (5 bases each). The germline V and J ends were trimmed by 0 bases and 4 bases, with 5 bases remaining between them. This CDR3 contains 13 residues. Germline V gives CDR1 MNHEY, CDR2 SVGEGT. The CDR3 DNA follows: TGTGCCAGCAGTTACTCGGGGGCAGATACGCAGTATTTT. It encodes CASSYSGADTQYF.

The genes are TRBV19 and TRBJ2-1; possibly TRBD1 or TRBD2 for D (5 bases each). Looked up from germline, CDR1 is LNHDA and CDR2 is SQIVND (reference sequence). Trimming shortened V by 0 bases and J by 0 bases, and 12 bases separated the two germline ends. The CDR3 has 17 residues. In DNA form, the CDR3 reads TGTGCCAGTAGTATAGAGGGACCCTACGGCTCCTACAATGAGCAGTTCTTC. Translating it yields CASSIEGPYGSYNEQFF. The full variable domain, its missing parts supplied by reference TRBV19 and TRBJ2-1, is DGGITQSPKYLFRKEGQNVTLSCEQNLNHDAMYWYRQDPGQGLRLIYYSQIVNDFQKGDIAEGYSVSREKKESFPLTVTSAQKNPTAFYLCASSIEGPYGSYNEQFFGPGTRLTVL.

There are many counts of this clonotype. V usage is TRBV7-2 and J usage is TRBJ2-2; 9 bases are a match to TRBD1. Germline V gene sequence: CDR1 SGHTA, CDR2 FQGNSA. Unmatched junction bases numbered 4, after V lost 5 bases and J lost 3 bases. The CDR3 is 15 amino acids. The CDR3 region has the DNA TGTGCCAGCAGCCCGGGACAGGGATACACCGGGGAGCTGTTTTTT. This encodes CASSPGQGYTGELFF.

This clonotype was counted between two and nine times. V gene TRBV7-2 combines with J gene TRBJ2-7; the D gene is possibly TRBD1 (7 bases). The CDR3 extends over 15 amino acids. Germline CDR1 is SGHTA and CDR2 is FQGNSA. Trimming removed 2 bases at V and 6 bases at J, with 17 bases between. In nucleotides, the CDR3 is TGTGCCAGCAGCTTATTAGCGGCCCAGGGGGGCGAGCAGTACGTC. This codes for CASSLLAAQGGEQYV.

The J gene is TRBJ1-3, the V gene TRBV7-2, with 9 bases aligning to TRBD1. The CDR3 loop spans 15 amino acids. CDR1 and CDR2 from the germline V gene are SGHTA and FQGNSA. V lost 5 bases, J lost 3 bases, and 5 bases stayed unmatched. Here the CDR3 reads CASSLYRGLGNTIYF. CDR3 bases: TGTGCCAGCAGCCTCTACAGGGGGCTTGGAAACACCATATATTTT.

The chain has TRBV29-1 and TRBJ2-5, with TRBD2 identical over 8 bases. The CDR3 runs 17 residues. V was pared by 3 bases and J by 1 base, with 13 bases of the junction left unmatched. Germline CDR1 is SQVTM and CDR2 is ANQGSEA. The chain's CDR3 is CSVDPGWDSGTQETQYF. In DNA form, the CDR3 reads TGCAGCGTTGATCCAGGGTGGGATAGCGGGACCCAAGAGACCCAGTACTTC.

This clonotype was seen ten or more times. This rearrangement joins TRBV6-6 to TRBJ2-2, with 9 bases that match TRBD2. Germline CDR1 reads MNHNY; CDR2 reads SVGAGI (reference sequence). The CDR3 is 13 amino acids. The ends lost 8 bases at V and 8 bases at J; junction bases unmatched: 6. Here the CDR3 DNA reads TGTGCCAGCCGAGCGGGAGGAATGGGGGAGCTGTTTTTT. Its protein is CASRAGGMGELFF.

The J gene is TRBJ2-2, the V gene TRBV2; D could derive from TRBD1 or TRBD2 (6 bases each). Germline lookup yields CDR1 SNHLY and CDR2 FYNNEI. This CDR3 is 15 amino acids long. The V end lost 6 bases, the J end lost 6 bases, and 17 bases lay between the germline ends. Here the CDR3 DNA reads TGTGCCAGCAGGGGGGGACAAACCAAGGCCGGGGAGCTGTTTTTT. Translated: CASRGGQTKAGELFF.

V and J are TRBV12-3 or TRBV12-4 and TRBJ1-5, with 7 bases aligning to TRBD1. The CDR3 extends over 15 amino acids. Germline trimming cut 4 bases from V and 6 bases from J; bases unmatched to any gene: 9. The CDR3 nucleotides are TGTGCCAGCAGTTCAAACAGGGGAGGGGGTCAGCCCCAGCATTTT. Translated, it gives CASSSNRGGGQPQHF.

The CDR3 nucleotides read TGTGCCAGCAACACAGGGAATACCAAAAACATTCAGTACTTC. Protein: CASNTGNTKNIQYF. The chain combines TRBV7-2 with TRBJ2-4; a possible D gene is TRBD1 (6 bases). This CDR3 spans 14 amino acids. The germline gives CDR1 SGHTA, CDR2 FQGNSA. Trimming removed 7 bases from V and 2 bases from J, with 12 bases in between.

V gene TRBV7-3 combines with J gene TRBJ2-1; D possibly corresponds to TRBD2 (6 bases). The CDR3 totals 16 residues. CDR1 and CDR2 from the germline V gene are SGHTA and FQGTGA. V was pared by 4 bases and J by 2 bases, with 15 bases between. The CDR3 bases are TGTGCCAGCAGCTCCCCGGTCGGGGAGGCCTACAATGAGCAGTTCTTC. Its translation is CASSSPVGEAYNEQFF.

This chain's CDR3 is CASSGSSRLYEQYF. CDR3 bases: TGTGCCAGCAGTGGGTCCTCTCGCCTCTACGAGCAGTACTTC. The genes are TRBV6-2 or TRBV6-3 and TRBJ2-7; D is unclear. This CDR3 has 14 residues. V was clipped by 5 bases and J by 3 bases, with 14 bases between them. Germline V gene sequence: CDR1 MNHEY, CDR2 SVGEGT.